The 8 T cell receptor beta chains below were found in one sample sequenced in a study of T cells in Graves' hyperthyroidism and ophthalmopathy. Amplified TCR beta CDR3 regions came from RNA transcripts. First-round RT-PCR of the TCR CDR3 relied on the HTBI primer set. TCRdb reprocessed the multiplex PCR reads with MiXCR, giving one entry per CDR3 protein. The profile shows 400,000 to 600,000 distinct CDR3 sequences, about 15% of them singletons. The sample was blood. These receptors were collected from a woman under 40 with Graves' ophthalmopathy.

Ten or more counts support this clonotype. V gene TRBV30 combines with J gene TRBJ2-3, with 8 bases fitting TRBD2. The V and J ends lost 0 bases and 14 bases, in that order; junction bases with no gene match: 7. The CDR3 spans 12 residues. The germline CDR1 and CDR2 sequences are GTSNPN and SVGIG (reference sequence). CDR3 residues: CAWSVQLADLYF. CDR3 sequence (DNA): TGTGCCTGGAGTGTACAACTAGCGGATTTGTATTTT.

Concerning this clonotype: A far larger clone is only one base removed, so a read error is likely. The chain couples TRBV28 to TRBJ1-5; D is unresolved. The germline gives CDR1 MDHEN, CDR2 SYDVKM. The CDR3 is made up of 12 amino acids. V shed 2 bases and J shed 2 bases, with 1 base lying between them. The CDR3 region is CASSLRNQPQHF. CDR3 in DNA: TGTGCCAGCAGTTTACGCAATCAGCCCCAGCATTTT.

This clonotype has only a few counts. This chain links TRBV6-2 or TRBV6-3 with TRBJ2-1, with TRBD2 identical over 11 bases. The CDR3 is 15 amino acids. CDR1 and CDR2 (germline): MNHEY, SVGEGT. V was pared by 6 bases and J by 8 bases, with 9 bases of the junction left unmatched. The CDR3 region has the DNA TGTGCCAGCAGCCATAGCGGGAGGGCGGGCCATGAGCAGTTCTTC. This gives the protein CASSHSGRAGHEQFF.

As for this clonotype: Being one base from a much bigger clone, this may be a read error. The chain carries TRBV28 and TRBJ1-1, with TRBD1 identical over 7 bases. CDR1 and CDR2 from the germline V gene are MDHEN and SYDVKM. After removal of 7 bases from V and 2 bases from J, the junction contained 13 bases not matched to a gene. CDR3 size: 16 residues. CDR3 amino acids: CASKEGAAQFNTEAFF. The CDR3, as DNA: TGTGCCAGCAAGGAGGGGGCAGCTCAATTTAACACTGAAGCTTTCTTT. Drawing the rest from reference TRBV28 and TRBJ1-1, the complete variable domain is DVKVTQSSRYLVKRTGEKVFLECVQDMDHENMFWYRQDPGLGLRLIYFSYDVKMKEKGDIPEGYSVSREKKERFSLILESASTNQTSMYLCASKEGAAQFNTEAFFGQGTRLTVV.

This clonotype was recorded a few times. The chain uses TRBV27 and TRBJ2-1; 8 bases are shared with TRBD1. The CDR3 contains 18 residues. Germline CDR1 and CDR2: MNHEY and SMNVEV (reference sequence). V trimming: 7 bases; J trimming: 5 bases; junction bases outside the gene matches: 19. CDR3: CASMGWGLPGQAHNEQFF. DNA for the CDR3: TGTGCCAGCATGGGATGGGGTCTTCCGGGACAGGCCCACAATGAGCAGTTCTTC.

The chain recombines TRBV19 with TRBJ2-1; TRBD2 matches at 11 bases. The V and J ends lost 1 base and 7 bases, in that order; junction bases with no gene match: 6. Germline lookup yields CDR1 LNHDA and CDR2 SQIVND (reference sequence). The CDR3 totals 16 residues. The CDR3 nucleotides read TGTGCCAGTAGTATAGTAGCGGGAGGGCCGGGGAATGAGCAGTTCTTC. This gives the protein CASSIVAGGPGNEQFF.

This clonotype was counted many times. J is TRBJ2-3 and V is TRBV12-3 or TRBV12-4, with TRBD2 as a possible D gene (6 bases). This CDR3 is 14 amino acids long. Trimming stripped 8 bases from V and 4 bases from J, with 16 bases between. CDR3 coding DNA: TGTGCCAGCGCTCCCGGGGGATCCCCAGATACGCAGTATTTT. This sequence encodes CASAPGGSPDTQYF.

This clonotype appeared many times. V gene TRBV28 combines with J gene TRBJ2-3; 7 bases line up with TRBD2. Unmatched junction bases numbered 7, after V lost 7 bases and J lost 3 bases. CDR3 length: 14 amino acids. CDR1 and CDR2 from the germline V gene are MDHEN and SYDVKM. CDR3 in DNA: TGTGCCAGCATAGGGACTACCGTGACAGATACGCAGTATTTT. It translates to CASIGTTVTDTQYF.